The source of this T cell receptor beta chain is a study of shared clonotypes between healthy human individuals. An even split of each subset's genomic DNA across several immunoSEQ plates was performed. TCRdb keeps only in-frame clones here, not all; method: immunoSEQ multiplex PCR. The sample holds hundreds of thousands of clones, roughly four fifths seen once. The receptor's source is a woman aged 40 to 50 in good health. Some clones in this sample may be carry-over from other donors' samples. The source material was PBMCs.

CDR3 sequence: CASSYRSSYEQYF. The CDR3 DNA sequence: TGTGCCAGCAGTTACCGTTCCTCCTACGAGCAGTACTTC. The rearrangement links TRBV6-5 to TRBJ2-7; D call uncertain. Per the germline V gene, CDR1 is MNHEY and CDR2 is SVGAGI. Trimming cost V 2 bases and J 0 bases, with 5 bases left between them. The CDR3 covers 13 residues.